The 14 T cell receptor beta chains below were found in one sample sequenced in a study of T cell repertoires in cytomegalovirus infection. TCRdb analysed the reads with MiXCR anew, one entry per CDR3 protein. Here the sample spans 450,000 to 650,000 distinct CDR3 sequences, approximately 40% being singletons. For these receptors, no antigen is known. The specimen was cultured PBMCs, collected from culture after CMV antigen stimulation. The source of these receptors is a human donor in good health (CMV status not recorded). Some clones in this sample may be carry-over from other donors' samples.

This clonotype was found a few times. The genes are TRBV7-9 and TRBJ2-7, with 7 bases aligning to TRBD1. Germline CDR1 is SEHNR and CDR2 is FQNEAQ (reference sequence). The CDR3 runs 13 residues. The V segment lost 4 bases and the J segment 5 bases; nucleotides outside the gene matches: 5. The CDR3 nucleotides are TGTGCCAGCAGCTCGACAGGGCCCCACGAGCAGTACTTC. Amino acid sequence: CASSSTGPHEQYF.

As concerns this clonotype: The CDR3 does not close with the conserved phenylalanine or tryptophan, likely indicating a read error. The chain joins TRBV7-6 to TRBJ2-3; TRBD2 aligns across 7 bases. Trimming at V came to 0 bases and at J to 6 bases, leaving 12 bases not matched to a gene. There are 17 residues in the CDR3. Germline values: CDR1 SGHVS, CDR2 FNYEAQ. The CDR3 here is CASSLAWASGGEDTQYS. CDR3 in DNA: TGTGCCAGCAGCTTAGCGTGGGCTAGCGGAGGCGAGGATACGCAGTATTCT.

The rearrangement joins TRBV30 to TRBJ2-5; D gene unclear. The V and J ends lost 0 bases and 5 bases respectively, with 4 bases between them. The CDR3 covers 11 residues. The V gene's germline CDR1 is GTSNPN and CDR2 SVGIG (reference sequence). CDR3 residues: CAWSVGETQYF. CDR3 nucleotides: TGTGCCTGGAGTGTAGGGGAGACCCAGTACTTC.

The rearrangement links TRBV5-4 to TRBJ2-2; 8 bases are a match to TRBD2. This CDR3 comprises 18 residues. V lost 4 bases, J lost 0 bases, and 11 bases stayed unmatched. The germline V gene has CDR1 SGHNT and CDR2 YYREEE (reference sequence). As DNA, the CDR3 is TGTGCCAGCAGCCCCGCGGGTTCTAGCGGGCCGAACACCGGGGAGCTGTTTTTT. Its protein is CASSPAGSSGPNTGELFF.

CDR3 bases: TGTGCCAGCAGCACCGGGACAGGTTATGAAAAACTGTTTTTT. Residues: CASSTGTGYEKLFF. The rearrangement links TRBV7-2 to TRBJ1-4; 8 nucleotides align to TRBD1. J gave up 6 bases and V 5 bases, and 5 bases lay outside the gene matches. The CDR3 extends over 14 amino acids. Germline V gene lookup returns CDR1 SGHTA and CDR2 FQGNSA.

V and J are TRBV29-1 and TRBJ2-1, with D perhaps matching TRBD1 or TRBD2 (5 bases each). The CDR3 is 12 residues long. Germline V gene sequence: CDR1 SQVTM, CDR2 ANQGSEA. The V end lost 7 bases, the J end lost 3 bases, and 10 bases lay between the germline ends. The CDR3 DNA reads as TGCAGCGCCCGGGGCTTCTACAATGAGCAGTTCTTC. It codes for CSARGFYNEQFF.

This clonotype was detected only once. This chain links TRBV10-3 with TRBJ1-4; no firm D call. Trimming cost V 7 bases and J 4 bases, with 10 bases left between them. The CDR3 loop spans 13 amino acids. Germline CDR1 ENHRY, CDR2 SYGVKD. CDR3 protein: CAITQGRNEKLFF. DNA of the CDR3: TGTGCCATCACACAAGGACGTAATGAAAAACTGTTTTTT.

This chain links TRBV7-9 with TRBJ1-2; TRBD1 might be the D (5 bases). The germline CDR1 and CDR2 sequences are SEHNR and FQNEAQ (reference sequence). The CDR3 runs 15 residues. Trimming stripped 1 base from V and 3 bases from J, with 12 bases between. The DNA of the CDR3 is TGTGCCAGCAGCTTAGGGCGGGGCAGTGACTATGGCTACACCTTC. Amino acids: CASSLGRGSDYGYTF.

The chain links TRBV6-6 to TRBJ1-3; D might be TRBD1 (5 bases). CDR3 size: 17 residues. Looked up from germline, CDR1 is MNHNY and CDR2 is SVGAGI (reference sequence). Trimming left V 5 bases short and J 0 bases short, with 17 bases between. The chain's CDR3 is CASSPLGTASSGNTIYF. CDR3 bases: TGTGCCAGCAGTCCCTTGGGGACTGCTTCCTCTGGAAACACCATATATTTT.

The chain couples TRBV11-2 to TRBJ2-5; no clear D. The V gene's germline CDR1 is SGHAT and CDR2 FQNNGV. V lost 5 bases and J 3 bases, leaving 13 bases between the germline ends. This CDR3 is 14 amino acids long. Here the CDR3 DNA reads TGTGCCAGCAGCACCCTTTCCCCTAAAGAGACCCAGTACTTC. It translates to CASSTLSPKETQYF.

This clonotype was seen a few times. The chain is built from TRBV12-3 or TRBV12-4 and TRBJ2-7, with unresolved D. The CDR3 runs to 14 residues. Trimming left V 2 bases short and J 3 bases short, with 11 bases between. Written as DNA, the CDR3 is TGTGCCAGCAGTTTAAGGGCTTCTAGCTACGAGCAGTACTTC. It translates to CASSLRASSYEQYF.

This clonotype appeared a few times. The chain joins TRBV7-2 to TRBJ1-2; 8 positions agree with TRBD1. Germline V CDR1 and CDR2: SGHTA, FQGNSA. This CDR3 comprises 14 residues. The junction had 6 bases not matched to a gene; V was cut back by 1 base and J by 8 bases. CDR3 loop: CASSLGTGTPGYTF. The DNA for the CDR3 is TGTGCCAGCAGCTTAGGGACAGGGACACCAGGCTACACCTTC.

The V and J genes are TRBV11-2 and TRBJ2-4; D is unresolved. The germline V gene encodes CDR1 SGHAT and CDR2 FQNNGV. The CDR3 is made up of 18 amino acids. V was trimmed by 1 base and J by 4 bases, leaving 20 bases between them. CDR3 DNA sequence: TGTGCCAGCAGCTTAGTCGTGCGTGCAGATCACGTTAAAAACATTCAGTACTTC. Amino acid sequence: CASSLVVRADHVKNIQYF.

The chain has TRBV7-2 and TRBJ2-3; a weak D match, TRBD2 (6 bases). V was shortened by 5 bases and J by 6 bases, with 15 bases between the two germline ends. Germline lookup yields CDR1 SGHTA and CDR2 FQGNSA. The CDR3 length is 14 residues. The DNA for the CDR3 is TGTGCCAGCAGCCTCAGAACGGGAGTCGATACGCAGTATTTT. As protein: CASSLRTGVDTQYF.